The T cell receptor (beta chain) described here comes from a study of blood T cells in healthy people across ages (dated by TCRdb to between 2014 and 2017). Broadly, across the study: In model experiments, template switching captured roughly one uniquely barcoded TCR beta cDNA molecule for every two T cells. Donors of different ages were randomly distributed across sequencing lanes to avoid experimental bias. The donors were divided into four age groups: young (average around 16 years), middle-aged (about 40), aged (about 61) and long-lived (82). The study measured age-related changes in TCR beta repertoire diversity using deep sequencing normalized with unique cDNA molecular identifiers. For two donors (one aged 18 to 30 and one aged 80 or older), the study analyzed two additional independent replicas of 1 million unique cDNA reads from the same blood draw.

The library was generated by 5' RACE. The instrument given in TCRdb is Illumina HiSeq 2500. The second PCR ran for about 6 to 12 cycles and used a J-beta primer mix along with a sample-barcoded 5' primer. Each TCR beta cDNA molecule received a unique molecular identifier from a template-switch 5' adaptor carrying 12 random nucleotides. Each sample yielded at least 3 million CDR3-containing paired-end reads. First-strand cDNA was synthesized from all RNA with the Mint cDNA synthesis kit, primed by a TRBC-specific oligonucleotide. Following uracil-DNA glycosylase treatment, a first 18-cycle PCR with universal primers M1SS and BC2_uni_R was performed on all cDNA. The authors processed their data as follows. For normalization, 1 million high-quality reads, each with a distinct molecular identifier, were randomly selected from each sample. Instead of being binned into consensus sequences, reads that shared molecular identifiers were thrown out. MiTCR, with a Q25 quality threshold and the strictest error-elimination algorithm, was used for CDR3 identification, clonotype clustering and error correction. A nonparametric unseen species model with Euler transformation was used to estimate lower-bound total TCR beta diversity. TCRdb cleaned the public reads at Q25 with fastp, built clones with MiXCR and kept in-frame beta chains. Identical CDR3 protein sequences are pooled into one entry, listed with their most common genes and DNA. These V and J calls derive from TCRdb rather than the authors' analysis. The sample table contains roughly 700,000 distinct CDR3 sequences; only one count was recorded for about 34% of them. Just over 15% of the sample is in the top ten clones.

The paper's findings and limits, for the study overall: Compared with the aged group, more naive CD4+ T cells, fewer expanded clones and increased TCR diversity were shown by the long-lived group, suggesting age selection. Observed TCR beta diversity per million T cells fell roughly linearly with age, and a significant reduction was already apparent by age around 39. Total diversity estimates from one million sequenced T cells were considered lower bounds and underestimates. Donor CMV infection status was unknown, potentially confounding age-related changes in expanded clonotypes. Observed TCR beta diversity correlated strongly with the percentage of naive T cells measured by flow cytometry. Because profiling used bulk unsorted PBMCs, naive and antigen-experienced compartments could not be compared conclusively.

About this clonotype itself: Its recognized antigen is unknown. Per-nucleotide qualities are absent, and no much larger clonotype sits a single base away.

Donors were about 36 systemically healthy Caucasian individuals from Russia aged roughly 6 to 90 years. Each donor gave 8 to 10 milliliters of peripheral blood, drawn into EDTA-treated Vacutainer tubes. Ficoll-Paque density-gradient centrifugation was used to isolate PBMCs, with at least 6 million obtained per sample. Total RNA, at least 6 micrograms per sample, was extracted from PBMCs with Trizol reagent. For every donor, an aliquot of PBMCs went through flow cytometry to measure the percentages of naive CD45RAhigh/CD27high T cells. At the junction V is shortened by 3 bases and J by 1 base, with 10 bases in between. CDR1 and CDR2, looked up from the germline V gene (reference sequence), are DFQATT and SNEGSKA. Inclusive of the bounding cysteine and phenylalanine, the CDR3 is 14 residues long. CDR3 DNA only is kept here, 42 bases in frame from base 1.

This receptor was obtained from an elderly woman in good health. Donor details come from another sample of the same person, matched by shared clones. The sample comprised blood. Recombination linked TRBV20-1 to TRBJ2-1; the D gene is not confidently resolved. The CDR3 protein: CSASKAQSYNEQFF. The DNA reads TGCAGTGCTAGTAAAGCACAGTCCTACAATGAGCAGTTCTTC.